The T cell receptor (beta chain) described here comes from a study of T cells after yellow fever vaccination (dated by TCRdb to about 2019). About the investigation overall: Libraries from fractions with low cell numbers were prepared with the SMART-Seq v4 Ultra Low Input RNA kit. To follow T-cell clones before and after both primary and booster YFV17D yellow fever vaccination, bulk TCR alpha and beta repertoires underwent longitudinal sequencing. Two healthy male donors, one aged 18 to 30 and one aged 30 to 39 years, were included in the cohort. Blood was collected at multiple timepoints before and after primary and secondary immunization, and bulk PBMC replicates and cell subsets were isolated.

What the research found in general, with its limitations: A small fraction of clonotypes showed up in both the CD4 and CD8 compartments, probably as a result of convergent recombination. FACS-sorted repertoires could contain abundant contaminating clonotypes from the bulk population, so computational filtering was required. Most clones expanded after primary vaccination (roughly 96% of CD4 and 88% of CD8) were re-detected after the booster, suggesting that broad memory maintenance occurred. The secondary T-cell response was found to be weaker but faster than the primary response, with a peak reached on day 5 rather than on day 15. Because only a couple of donors were included in the study, the extent to which the findings can be generalized is limited.

This clonotype was seen only a few times. The antigen it recognizes is unknown. It has no much larger one-base neighbor in the sample; base qualities were not kept. The instrument was an Illumina NovaSeq 6000. TCR cDNA was synthesized by 5'RACE template switching, which introduced a universal primer site and unique molecular identifiers. cDNA synthesis was primed from both the TCR alpha and TCR beta constant segments. Library amplification used two PCR steps, and the second PCR step added sample barcodes and sequencing adapters. Sequencing of libraries was performed on Illumina HiSeq 2500 (2x100 bp) or NovaSeq (2x150 bp). Concerning the study's data processing: MIGEC handled demultiplexing of reads and collapsing into UMI consensus sequences, while MiXCR performed V(D)J alignment. Using edgeR on replicate PBMC samples, clonotypes were called vaccine-responding if FDR was below 0.01 and the log2 fold change was above 5 up to day 15. Each bulk clonotype received a CD4 or CD8 identity based on whether the sequenced CD4 or CD8 repertoire contained that clonotype at higher abundance. TCRdb trimmed public reads at Q25 via fastp, called clones via MiXCR and kept in-frame beta chains. CDR3 protein sequences are deduplicated, and each keeps its most common genes and DNA. These V and J calls rely on TCRdb rather than the paper's analysis. The sample table holds hundreds of thousands of distinct CDR3 sequences, of which approximately 12% were seen once. The ten largest clones represent approximately 3.4% of the sample.

The treatment or condition label for this specimen denotes: live attenuated yellow fever vaccine strain. PBMCs were isolated from peripheral blood using a standard Ficoll-Paque protocol. CD4 and CD8 T-cell fractions were isolated with Dynabeads CD4 and CD8 positive selection kits. TriZol was used to extract RNA from bulk PBMCs, from CD4 and CD8 fractions, and from dextramer-positive and dextramer-negative fractions. The germline V gene (reference sequence) specifies SEHNR as CDR1 and FQNEAQ as CDR2. V is clipped by 4 bases and J by 8 bases, and the sequence between their germline boundaries is 12 bases long. Taken from cysteine to phenylalanine, the CDR3 has 13 residues. The read is trimmed to its CDR3 DNA, 39 bases read in frame from base 1.

The source material was CD4+ T cells sorted from PBMCs, sampled 15 days after the yellow fever booster vaccination. This sequence was found in a man younger than 30 who received the YFV17D yellow fever vaccine. This receptor chain uses TRBV7-9 and TRBJ2-1; the D segment could be TRBD2, given 6 matching bases. The bases read TGTGCCAGCAGCTATGGACTACTTGATGAGCAGTTCTTC. It is translated as CASSYGLLDEQFF.